Listed below are T cell receptor beta chains from one sample, sequenced in a study of T cell changes during pregnancy in multiple sclerosis. Clones were read by immunoSEQ multiplex PCR, and TCRdb kept only the in-frame ones, dropping some. The table lists 75,000 to 90,000 clones, roughly 92% of them singletons. The source material was CD4+ T cells from peripheral blood mononuclear cells, sampled before pregnancy. The receptors here all came from a female donor with multiple sclerosis, enrolled in a pregnancy study. The CDR3 runs from the conserved cysteine through the conserved F or W. A D gene is named only where the DNA matches it firmly. Clone size is shown for a subset of rows, as once, few, many or a class of expanded clone.

j_call clone_size d_call v_call cdr3_nt cdr3_aa
TRBJ1-2 - - TRBV6-1 TGTGCCAGTACCGGACAGCTTAACTATGGCTACACCTTC CASTGQLNYGYTF
TRBJ2-5 - TRBD2 TRBV5-6 TGTGCCAGCAGCCCCGCGGGGGTGGCGGAGACCCAGTACTTC CASSPAGVAETQYF
TRBJ2-1 - - TRBV7-8 TGTGCCAGCGGTCTACAGAGTGGCTCCTACAATGAGCAGTTCTTC CASGLQSGSYNEQFF
TRBJ2-1 - TRBD2 TRBV29-1 TGCAGCGTGGACCTGATGGTGGGGACTAGCTCCTACAATGAGCAGTTCTTC CSVDLMVGTSSYNEQFF
TRBJ2-7 - - TRBV5-1 TGCGCCAGCAGCTTGGTGGGGACACAAATCTCCTACGAGCAGTACTTC CASSLVGTQISYEQYF
TRBJ1-5 - - TRBV19 TGTGCCAGTAGTGTGATCCCCCGGGGGTATCAGCCCCAGCATTTT CASSVIPRGYQPQHF
TRBJ2-7 - - TRBV11-3 TGTGCCAGCAGCTTAGACCAGGGCGAGCAGTACTTC CASSLDQGEQYF
TRBJ2-3 - TRBD2 TRBV10-1 TGCGCCAGCAGTGAGCGACTAGCGGGAGCGGCAGATACGCAGTATTTT CASSERLAGAADTQYF
TRBJ1-1 - TRBD1 TRBV5-4 TGTGCCAGCAGCTCCTCTCAGGGGGCGGCCACTGAAGCTTTCTTT CASSSSQGAATEAFF
TRBJ1-6 - - TRBV30 TGTGCCTGGAGGGGGACTAATCCCGGTTCACCCCTCCACTTT CAWRGTNPGSPLHF
TRBJ2-7 - TRBD2 TRBV28 TGTGCCAGCAGTTTGTACGGGAGGGAGCTCTACGAGCAGTACTTC CASSLYGRELYEQYF
TRBJ1-2 - - TRBV5-6 TGTGCCAGCAGCTTGTTCGACAGGCAATATAACTATGGCTACACCTTC CASSLFDRQYNYGYTF
TRBJ1-1 - - TRBV4-1 TGCGCCAGCAGCCAAGATCAGGCAGTCAACGAAGCTTTCTTT CASSQDQAVNEAFF
TRBJ2-7 - TRBD1 TRBV10-1 TGCGCCAGCAGTGATCTACAGGGGTTACCCTACGAGCAGTACTTC CASSDLQGLPYEQYF
TRBJ2-5 - TRBD1 TRBV27 TGTGCCAGAACCCCAAGGGACAGGGGGCGTCGTAGGGAGACCCAGTACTTC CARTPRDRGRRRETQYF
TRBJ2-3 - TRBD1 TRBV4-1 TGCGCCAGCAGCCAAGAGGACAGGGACACAGATACGCAGTATTTT CASSQEDRDTDTQYF
TRBJ1-1 - TRBD1 TRBV27 TGTGCCAGCAGTTCAAGACAGGGCTGGGGGAACACTGAAGCTTTCTTT CASSSRQGWGNTEAFF
TRBJ1-2 - - TRBV5-1 TGCGCCAGCAGCCAGGAGGATTATGGCTACACCTTC CASSQEDYGYTF
TRBJ1-5 - TRBD1 TRBV27 TGTGCCAGCAGTGCCTCCGGGACAGGGGGCGGCAATCAGCCCCAGCATTTT CASSASGTGGGNQPQHF
TRBJ1-1 few - TRBV27 TGTGCCAGCAGTTTAGCGGGGTCTAGGGACACTGAAGCTTTCTTT CASSLAGSRDTEAFF
TRBJ1-1 - - TRBV27 TGTGCCAGCAGCAGACAGGCCGCTGTGGTGAACACTGAAGCTTTCTTT CASSRQAAVVNTEAFF
TRBJ2-7 - - TRBV5-4 TGTGCCAGCAGCTCCCCCCCAGGGTACGAGCAGTACTTC CASSSPPGYEQYF
TRBJ2-2 - - TRBV28 TGTGCCAGCAGATGGGAGAATTTGGGCGGGGAGCTGTTTTTT CASRWENLGGELFF
TRBJ2-2 - - TRBV10-2 TGCGCCAGCACCGTCGGGGAAGCCGGGGAGCTGTTTTTT CASTVGEAGELFF
TRBJ2-7 - - TRBV5-1 TGCGCCAGCAGTCAGGGCTACGAGCAGTACTTC CASSQGYEQYF
TRBJ1-2 - - TRBV29-1 TGCAGCGTTGAGCAGGGCAACTATGGCTACACCTTC CSVEQGNYGYTF
TRBJ2-6 - TRBD2 TRBV5-4 TGTGCCAGCAGCTTGATCCTAGCGGGGAGCTGGGCCAACGTCCTGACTTTC CASSLILAGSWANVLTF
TRBJ2-1 - TRBD1 TRBV5-1 TGCGCCAGCAGGCCGGGACAGTCAGTATCCTACAATGAGCAGTTCTTC CASRPGQSVSYNEQFF
TRBJ1-1 - - TRBV29-1 TGCAGCGTGAAGGGGGTGGGAACTGAAGCTTTCTTT CSVKGVGTEAFF
TRBJ2-2 - TRBD2 TRBV9 TGTGCCAGCAGCGTAGGTGGGACTAGCGGGAGGGGTGTCGCCGGGGAGCTGTTTTTT CASSVGGTSGRGVAGELFF
TRBJ2-7 - TRBD1 TRBV6-1 TGTGCCAGCAGTAACGCCGGGACAGGAACCTACGAGCAGTACTTC CASSNAGTGTYEQYF
TRBJ1-1 - - TRBV27 TGTGCCAGCAGTTTATGGGGAGACGTGAACACTGAAGCTTTCTTT CASSLWGDVNTEAFF
TRBJ2-7 - - TRBV5-8 TGTGCCAGCAGCCTGATCTCAGGAAACGGCTACGAGCAGTACTTC CASSLISGNGYEQYF
TRBJ1-1 - TRBD1 TRBV5-1 TGCGCCAGCAGTTTTGACAGGGACACTGAAGCTTTCTTT CASSFDRDTEAFF
TRBJ2-2 once TRBD2 TRBV4-2 TGTGCCAGCAGCCTGAGACTAGCGGGGGGAGGCGGGGAGCTGTTTTTT CASSLRLAGGGGELFF
TRBJ2-3 once - TRBV2 TGTGCCGGGAAAGGGGCTGCAGATACGCAGTATTTT CAGKGAADTQYF
TRBJ1-6 - - TRBV18 TGTGCCAGCTCACCAGAGAAATATAATTCACCCCTCCACTTT CASSPEKYNSPLHF
TRBJ1-1 - TRBD1 TRBV5-5 TGTGCCAGCAGCTTGACAAAGGACAGGGGGCTGAACACTGAAGCTTTCTTT CASSLTKDRGLNTEAFF
TRBJ2-3 - - TRBV7-3 TGTGCCAGCAGCTTAAGCCCCGGGACTAGCACAGATACGCAGTATTTT CASSLSPGTSTDTQYF
TRBJ1-1 - - TRBV28 TGTGCCAGCAGTTTTATAGGAGGAAATACTGAAGCTTTCTTT CASSFIGGNTEAFF
TRBJ2-6 - - TRBV6-5 TGTGCCAGCAGTTACGAGGGGGCTGGGGCCAACGTCCTGACTTTC CASSYEGAGANVLTF
TRBJ1-5 - - TRBV6-5 TGTGCCAGCAGTTTCCCAGGGAGGCAGGGCAATCAGCCCCAGCATTTT CASSFPGRQGNQPQHF
TRBJ2-1 once - TRBV6-1 TGTGCCAGCAGTCTTGGGAGCGGCTCCTACAATGAGCAGTTCTTC CASSLGSGSYNEQFF
TRBJ2-5 - - TRBV19 TGTGCCAGTAGTATGCCCCGGGACCAAGAGACCCAGTACTTC CASSMPRDQETQYF
TRBJ2-5 - - TRBV7-8 TGTGCCAGCAGCTTAGGAGGACAGACCCAAGAGACCCAGTACTTC CASSLGGQTQETQYF
TRBJ1-1 - - TRBV7-6 TGTGCCAGCAGCTTAACGGGCCCGGGGGACACTGAAGCTTTCTTT CASSLTGPGDTEAFF
TRBJ2-3 - TRBD2 TRBV28 TGTGCCAGCAGTCCGCTTAGCGGGGACCCCGCAGATACGCAGTATTTT CASSPLSGDPADTQYF
TRBJ2-1 - TRBD2 TRBV18 TGTGCCAGCTCACCTCTGCAGGGACTATACAATGAGCAGTTCTTC CASSPLQGLYNEQFF